A single sample gave rise to the 30 T cell receptor beta chains below, sequenced in a study of CD8 T cells in Susac syndrome (dated by TCRdb to about 2019). Library preparation employed the immunoSEQ multiplex PCR assay. RNA was extracted using the RNeasy kit, and roughly 0.45 to 1 microgram was reverse transcribed with random hexamers. TCRdb redid the processing of the public reads, applying fastp at Q25 and MiXCR, and retained in-frame beta chains. Each entry is one CDR3 protein sequence, shown with its most common DNA and genes. The sample table lists about 430,000 distinct CDR3 sequences, more than 80% of them with a count of one. Together, the top ten hold roughly 0.1% of the sample. Material: CD8+ T cells from PBMCs. The source is a human donor with multiple sclerosis.

This clonotype has only one observation. The CDR3 DNA follows: TGTGCCACGAGAGAAACCTTGAACACTGAAGCTTTCTTT. Translation: CATRETLNTEAFF. This rearrangement joins TRBV19 to TRBJ1-1; D is unclear. This CDR3 region has 13 residues. Trimming pared 10 bases from V and 0 bases from J, leaving 12 bases between. Germline V gene sequence: CDR1 LNHDA, CDR2 SQIVND (reference sequence).

V and J are TRBV5-1 and TRBJ2-1; 7 bases align to TRBD2. CDR1 SGHRS and CDR2 YFSETQ come from the germline V gene. The V gene end was trimmed by 4 bases and the J gene end by 4 bases; junction bases not matched to a gene: 5. The CDR3 sequence is 14 residues long. The CDR3 DNA is TGCGCCAGCAGCGGGGAAGCGGGGTACAATGAGCAGTTCTTC. Translated, it gives CASSGEAGYNEQFF. Drawing the rest from reference TRBV5-1 and TRBJ2-1, the complete variable domain is KAGVTQTPRYLIKTRGQQVTLSCSPISGHRSVSWYQQTPGQGLQFLFEYFSETQRNKGNFPGRFSGRQFSNSRSEMNVSTLELGDSALYLCASSGEAGYNEQFFGPGTRLTVL.

This CDR3 reads CASGLWVPRGYEQYF. CDR3 DNA: TGTGCCAGCGGCTTGTGGGTGCCTCGGGGCTACGAGCAGTACTTC. The J gene is TRBJ2-7, the V gene TRBV27; possibly TRBD2 for D (5 bases). The CDR3 runs to 15 residues. Germline CDR1 and CDR2: MNHEY and SMNVEV (reference sequence). Trimming took off 8 bases at V and 3 bases at J, with 20 bases between the two ends.

The V gene is TRBV7-6, the J gene TRBJ2-1; 7 nucleotides line up with TRBD2. The CDR3 spans 15 residues. The germline CDR1 and CDR2 sequences are SGHVS and FNYEAQ. Trimming took 3 bases from V and 7 from J; bases not matched to a gene: 9. The CDR3 here is CASSFAGDHGNEQFF. The CDR3 DNA sequence: TGTGCCAGCAGCTTCGCGGGGGATCACGGGAATGAGCAGTTCTTC.

The chain is built from TRBV11-2 and TRBJ1-4; D gene unclear. The V and J ends lost 5 bases and 7 bases respectively, with 20 bases between them. The V gene's germline CDR1 is SGHAT and CDR2 FQNNGV. The CDR3 contains 16 residues. This chain's CDR3 is CASSPWEGPTGEKLFF. CDR3 DNA: TGTGCCAGCAGCCCGTGGGAGGGCCCTACGGGTGAAAAACTGTTTTTT.

The rearrangement links TRBV4-2 to TRBJ2-3; TRBD2 aligns across 7 bases. Germline V CDR1 and CDR2: LGHNA, YNFKEQ. The CDR3 covers 14 residues. J was trimmed by 3 bases and V by 3 bases; bases with no gene match: 3. The CDR3 protein is CASSQPGLTDTQYF. CDR3 DNA: TGTGCCAGCAGCCAGCCGGGACTAACAGATACGCAGTATTTT.

The CDR3 here is CASKSLFNNEQFF. The CDR3 DNA is TGTGCCAGCAAATCGCTTTTTAACAATGAGCAGTTCTTC. The chain employs TRBV2 and TRBJ2-1, with D uncertain. Germline V CDR1 and CDR2: SNHLY, FYNNEI. CDR3 length: 13 residues. V dropped 7 bases and J dropped 5 bases, with 12 bases sitting between them. The full variable domain, completed using reference TRBV2 and TRBJ2-1, is EPEVTQTPSHQVTQMGQEVILRCVPISNHLYFYWYRQILGQKVEFLVSFYNNEISEKSEIFDDQFSVERPDGSNFTLKIRSTKLEDSAMYFCASKSLFNNEQFFGPGTRLTVL.

This chain uses TRBV10-1 with TRBJ2-7; weak D call: TRBD1 (5 bases). Trimming left V 0 bases short and J 2 bases short, with 11 bases between. Germline values: CDR1 WNHNN, CDR2 SYGVQD (reference sequence). The CDR3 consists of 15 residues. The CDR3 reads CASSESPQGPYEQYF. The CDR3 DNA is TGCGCCAGCAGTGAGTCACCCCAGGGTCCCTACGAGCAGTACTTC.

The chain combines TRBV5-1 with TRBJ1-5; D gene unclear. This CDR3 has 13 amino acids. The germline V gene has CDR1 SGHRS and CDR2 YFSETQ. Trimming removed 0 bases at V and 6 bases at J, with 7 bases between. The CDR3 spells CASSLEGTQPQHF. CDR3 bases: TGCGCCAGCAGCTTGGAGGGTACTCAGCCCCAGCATTTT.

The V call is TRBV5-1, the J call TRBJ2-3; 9 bases are shared with TRBD1. Trimming removed 4 bases from V and 6 bases from J; junction bases left unmatched: 6. CDR3 length equals 14 residues. CDR1 is SGHRS, CDR2 YFSETQ, per germline. The CDR3 loop is CASSDGQGSDTQYF. In nucleotides, the CDR3 is TGCGCCAGCAGCGACGGACAGGGGAGCGATACGCAGTATTTT. Full variable domain (remainder filled in from reference TRBV5-1 and TRBJ2-3): KAGVTQTPRYLIKTRGQQVTLSCSPISGHRSVSWYQQTPGQGLQFLFEYFSETQRNKGNFPGRFSGRQFSNSRSEMNVSTLELGDSALYLCASSDGQGSDTQYFGPGTRLTVL.

V gene TRBV30 combines with J gene TRBJ1-6; TRBD1 might be the D (5 bases). The V gene lost 8 bases and the J gene lost 10 bases, with 24 bases spanning the gap. Germline CDR1 and CDR2: GTSNPN and SVGIG (reference sequence). This CDR3 spans 15 amino acids. CDR3 amino acids: CAGDPLGQGASPLHF. The CDR3 coding sequence is TGTGCCGGCGACCCTCTCGGGCAGGGCGCGTCACCCCTCCACTTT.

This clonotype occurred once. The J gene is TRBJ2-6, the V gene TRBV7-8; 12 bases are a match to TRBD1. In germline, CDR1 is SGHVS, CDR2 FQNEAQ. CDR3 size: 22 residues. V was clipped by 1 base and J by 0 bases; unmatched bases: 13. In DNA, the CDR3 is TGTGCCAGCAGCTTAGTGGTAAATTTTGGGACAGGGGGCATCTCTGGGGCCAACGTCCTGACTTTC. This translates into CASSLVVNFGTGGISGANVLTF.

This clonotype was detected only once. This chain joins TRBV4-2 and TRBJ2-1; D is uncertain. Deletions cut 0 bases from V and 0 bases from J, with 12 bases between. This CDR3 region has 17 residues. Germline CDR1 and CDR2: LGHNA and YNFKEQ. The CDR3 nucleotides are TGTGCCAGCAGCCAAGATCCGTGGGAAAGCTCCTACAATGAGCAGTTCTTC. Protein: CASSQDPWESSYNEQFF.

The chain couples TRBV6-5 to TRBJ2-2; D may be TRBD2 (6 bases). This CDR3 comprises 14 residues. Germline-derived CDR1 and CDR2 are MNHEY and SVGAGI. The germline V and J ends were trimmed by 4 bases and 2 bases, with 8 bases remaining between them. The chain's CDR3 is CASSWDLNTGELFF. CDR3 nucleotides: TGTGCCAGCAGTTGGGACTTAAACACCGGGGAGCTGTTTTTT.

This rearrangement joins TRBV27 to TRBJ1-1; TRBD1 matches 7 bases. Germline V gene lookup returns CDR1 MNHEY and CDR2 SMNVEV (reference sequence). The CDR3 sequence is 15 residues long. V shed 7 bases, J shed 5 bases, and the junction held 13 bases outside the gene matches. The CDR3 nucleotides read TGTGCCAGCACCGGATACAAGGGGGCAGGGACTGAAGCTTTCTTT. Protein sequence: CASTGYKGAGTEAFF.

V usage is TRBV11-3 and J usage is TRBJ2-7, with D perhaps matching TRBD1 (5 bases). Trimming took off 2 bases at V and 6 bases at J, with 8 bases between the two ends. The CDR3 is 12 residues long. The germline V gene encodes CDR1 SGHNT and CDR2 YENEEA. The CDR3, as DNA: TGTGCCAGCAGCTTAAGTCAGGGCGAGCAGTACTTC. It is translated as CASSLSQGEQYF.

The gene calls are TRBV4-1 and TRBJ1-2; D gene ambiguous. This CDR3 contains 15 residues. The V end lost 0 bases, the J end lost 3 bases, and 11 bases lay between the germline ends. CDR1 is MGHRA, CDR2 YSYEKL, per germline. The CDR3 reads CASSQEHQAYYGYTF. In DNA, the CDR3 is TGCGCCAGCAGCCAAGAACACCAAGCTTACTATGGCTACACCTTC.

The J gene is TRBJ2-7, the V gene TRBV2, with D possibly matching TRBD2 (5 bases). Germline CDR1 and CDR2: SNHLY and FYNNEI. The CDR3 length is 14 residues. Trimming took off 11 bases at V and 1 base at J, with 18 bases between the two ends. The chain's CDR3 is CAGKTRLGSYEQYF. In DNA form, the CDR3 reads TGTGCCGGCAAAACTAGACTCGGATCCTACGAGCAGTACTTC.

The chain joins TRBV7-9 to TRBJ2-2; D remains ambiguous. V was pared by 4 bases and J by 0 bases, with 9 bases between. Germline CDR1 SEHNR, CDR2 FQNEAQ (reference sequence). The CDR3 has 15 amino acids. DNA for the CDR3: TGTGCCAGCAGCTCGACGGAGCCGAACACCGGGGAGCTGTTTTTT. This sequence encodes CASSSTEPNTGELFF.

This clonotype was observed a single time. This chain connects TRBV5-6 to TRBJ2-7, with 7 bases that match TRBD2. The germline gives CDR1 SGHDT, CDR2 YYEEEE. V was pared by 3 bases and J by 5 bases, with 8 bases of the junction left unmatched. The length of the CDR3 is 14 residues. The CDR3 is CASSWSSGANEQYF. The DNA for the CDR3 is TGTGCCAGCAGCTGGTCCAGCGGGGCGAACGAGCAGTACTTC.

The chain is built from TRBV28 and TRBJ2-5; 8 positions match TRBD1. The CDR3 has 13 residues. V shed 3 bases, J shed 5 bases, and the junction held 2 bases outside the gene matches. Germline V gene lookup returns CDR1 MDHEN and CDR2 SYDVKM. The CDR3: CASSLTGEETQYF. Here the CDR3 DNA reads TGTGCCAGCAGTTTGACAGGGGAGGAGACCCAGTACTTC.

The chain combines TRBV12-3 or TRBV12-4 with TRBJ1-2; possible D gene TRBD1, 6 bases. The CDR3 spans 13 residues. V lost 5 bases and J lost 6, with 13 bases in between. The CDR3, as DNA: TGTGCCAGCAGTCCCTTGTGGACAGATGGCTACACCTTC. Its protein product is CASSPLWTDGYTF.

The chain uses TRBV4-1 and TRBJ1-1; D gene ambiguous. Germline lookup yields CDR1 MGHRA and CDR2 YSYEKL. The CDR3 is 15 amino acids. The ends were cut back, 0 bases at V and 1 base at J, with 9 bases in the middle. This CDR3 is CASSQEAVGNTEAFF. The CDR3 DNA is TGCGCCAGCAGCCAAGAAGCCGTCGGGAACACTGAAGCTTTCTTT.

The chain carries TRBV10-3 and TRBJ1-5, with 7 bases that match TRBD1. The germline CDR1 and CDR2 sequences are ENHRY and SYGVKD. The CDR3 is made up of 15 amino acids. V lost 4 bases to trimming and J lost 3 bases; unmatched junction nucleotides: 6. The CDR3 DNA is TGTGCCATCAGTGCAACAGGGGAGGACAATCAGCCCCAGCATTTT. Translation gives CAISATGEDNQPQHF.

Comment on this clonotype: An end of the junction does not agree with germline; a read error may underlie this. V gene TRBV20-1 combines with J gene TRBJ1-1; a weak D match, TRBD1 (6 bases). CDR3 size: 15 residues. From germline, CDR1 is DFQATT and CDR2 SNEGSKA (reference sequence). The CDR3 bases are TGCAGTGCTAGAAGGGAGGGGGACTTGAACACTGTAGCTTTCTTT. It specifies CSARREGDLNTVAFF.

The V gene is TRBV25-1, the J gene TRBJ1-1, with D possibly matching TRBD1 (5 bases). This CDR3 spans 16 amino acids. CDR1 is MGHDK, CDR2 SYGVNS, per germline. Trimming left V 0 bases short and J 0 bases short, with 11 bases between. CDR3: CASSEYFQGMNTEAFF. CDR3 coding DNA: TGTGCCAGCAGTGAATATTTTCAGGGCATGAACACTGAAGCTTTCTTT.

The J gene is TRBJ2-1, the V gene TRBV16; TRBD2 matches at 10 bases. This CDR3 has 18 amino acids. V gave up 0 bases and J gave up 2 bases; unmatched junction bases: 7. Germline V gene lookup returns CDR1 KGHSY and CDR2 FQNENV. For the CDR3, the DNA is TGTGCCAGCAGCCAATCGGCTAGCGGGAGTAAACCCTACAATGAGCAGTTCTTC. As protein: CASSQSASGSKPYNEQFF.

The J gene is TRBJ1-1, the V gene TRBV4-1, with D maybe TRBD1 (6 bases). Looked up from germline, CDR1 is MGHRA and CDR2 is YSYEKL. The length of the CDR3 is 13 residues. V lost 1 base and J 10 bases, leaving 13 bases between the germline ends. Written as DNA, the CDR3 is TGCGCCAGCAGCCAAGGGACGGGGGCGCGAGCTTTCTTT. It encodes CASSQGTGARAFF.

The V gene is TRBV7-9, the J gene TRBJ2-6, with a possible D match to TRBD2 (6 bases). The V and J ends lost 4 bases and 0 bases respectively, with 7 bases between them. The CDR3 runs to 15 residues. Germline loops: CDR1 SEHNR, CDR2 FQNEAQ (reference sequence). The CDR3 loop reads CASSSTSSGANVLTF. For the CDR3, the DNA is TGTGCCAGCAGCTCGACTAGCTCTGGGGCCAACGTCCTGACTTTC.

The chain has TRBV20-1 and TRBJ2-2; D gene unclear. CDR1 is DFQATT and CDR2 is SNEGSKA in the germline V gene (reference sequence). This CDR3 has 17 residues. V dropped 1 base and J dropped 3 bases, with 18 bases sitting between them. Here the CDR3 DNA reads TGCAGTGCTAGAGGACGACTTCGTGGGGTAGACACCGGGGAGCTGTTTTTT. Translating it yields CSARGRLRGVDTGELFF.